These T cell receptor beta chains were read from a single sample in a study of Graves' ophthalmopathy and Graves' hyperthyroidism. TCRdb passed the multiplex PCR reads through MiXCR, listing each CDR3 protein once. The sample contains about 230,000 distinct CDR3 sequences, 45% to 55% of which appear only once. The sample comprised peripheral blood. The source is an adult man with Graves' ophthalmopathy. CDR3s leave out the opening cysteine and the closing phenylalanine or tryptophan. Each record gives: CDR3 protein, clone size, V gene, J gene. A clone size is listed for some rows: how often the clone was seen (once, few, many), or a class if it is expanded.

CDR3: ASSLDGLGLAVSYEQY
size: -
V: TRBV5-8
J: TRBJ2-7

CDR3: ASQIRAGRDEKLF
size: few
V: TRBV19
J: TRBJ1-4

CDR3: SAIGSHQPQH
size: few
V: TRBV20-1
J: TRBJ1-5

CDR3: ASNRGAEETQY
size: -
V: TRBV19
J: TRBJ2-5

CDR3: ASSQDGGYGYT
size: -
V: TRBV4-1
J: TRBJ1-2

CDR3: ATSSRTGSEYGYT
size: -
V: TRBV15
J: TRBJ1-2

CDR3: ASRRRAPIAYEQY
size: -
V: TRBV10-2
J: TRBJ2-7

CDR3: ASSFGRGTGYT
size: -
V: TRBV12-3/TRBV12-4
J: TRBJ1-2

CDR3: ASSVKSRANTGELF
size: -
V: TRBV9
J: TRBJ2-2

CDR3: ASSLVFRGISGANVLT
size: -
V: TRBV5-6
J: TRBJ2-6

CDR3: ASSSGVHRVQY
size: few
V: TRBV28
J: TRBJ2-5

CDR3: ASSVEGADNSPLH
size: -
V: TRBV9
J: TRBJ1-6

CDR3: ASSLHLGNTEAF
size: -
V: TRBV7-2
J: TRBJ1-1

CDR3: ASSLRPRKDTEAF
size: -
V: TRBV12-3/TRBV12-4
J: TRBJ1-1

CDR3: ASSLPTNEQY
size: many
V: TRBV5-1
J: TRBJ2-7

CDR3: ASSFGGGEQY
size: few
V: TRBV12-3/TRBV12-4
J: TRBJ2-7

CDR3: ASSLALAGHYEQY
size: -
V: TRBV5-1
J: TRBJ2-7

CDR3: ASSLLGQGDSYEQY
size: -
V: TRBV7-9
J: TRBJ2-7

CDR3: ASSKGIRETQY
size: few
V: TRBV25-1
J: TRBJ2-5

CDR3: ASSSAGHGQETQY
size: few
V: TRBV7-6
J: TRBJ2-5

CDR3: ASSYSTGGEQY
size: -
V: TRBV6-5
J: TRBJ2-7

CDR3: ATPRHRVGNSPLH
size: few
V: TRBV10-3
J: TRBJ1-6

CDR3: ASSTVPGQDLYGYT
size: many
V: TRBV19
J: TRBJ1-2

CDR3: ASSQGTNTGELF
size: many
V: TRBV4-1
J: TRBJ2-2

CDR3: ASSIDRGNEKLF
size: -
V: TRBV7-9
J: TRBJ1-4

CDR3: SVDSGGSNQPQH
size: few
V: TRBV29-1
J: TRBJ1-5

CDR3: ASSLSPFLNTEAF
size: few
V: TRBV7-3
J: TRBJ1-1

CDR3: ASRNGWSYEQY
size: once
V: TRBV2
J: TRBJ2-7

CDR3: ASSRNGPGQGGTGELF
size: -
V: TRBV5-1
J: TRBJ2-2

CDR3: ASSQLTDEAF
size: -
V: TRBV5-4
J: TRBJ1-1

CDR3: AISESSRAGNYGYT
size: few
V: TRBV10-3
J: TRBJ1-2

CDR3: ASSIAEGRNYGYT
size: -
V: TRBV19
J: TRBJ1-2

CDR3: ASSKGDSNQPQH
size: -
V: TRBV6-6
J: TRBJ1-5

CDR3: SATSSYEQY
size: many
V: TRBV29-1
J: TRBJ2-7

CDR3: ASGLAAQGAVLT
size: -
V: TRBV12-3/TRBV12-4
J: TRBJ2-6

CDR3: ASRDARTPEQY
size: few
V: TRBV13
J: TRBJ2-7

CDR3: ASSPPTVKTQY
size: few
V: TRBV7-8
J: TRBJ2-5

CDR3: ASREAGGRGYT
size: -
V: TRBV19
J: TRBJ1-2

CDR3: SVEVAGGIYEQY
size: -
V: TRBV29-1
J: TRBJ2-7

CDR3: ASSLNGRREAF
size: -
V: TRBV7-9
J: TRBJ1-1

CDR3: ASSVGWGSNYEQY
size: -
V: TRBV9
J: TRBJ2-7

CDR3: ASSDPGQAYEQY
size: once
V: TRBV6-5
J: TRBJ2-7

CDR3: ASSLLQDQETQY
size: few
V: TRBV5-5
J: TRBJ2-5

CDR3: ASSLGTGDIGYT
size: -
V: TRBV13
J: TRBJ1-2

CDR3: ASSWGQGSEAF
size: few
V: TRBV5-6
J: TRBJ1-1

CDR3: SARVTGSYEQY
size: few
V: TRBV20-1
J: TRBJ2-7

CDR3: ASPSVNEKSGEEGSNQPQH
size: -
V: TRBV7-9
J: TRBJ1-5

CDR3: SARKTSGSANTGELF
size: -
V: TRBV20-1
J: TRBJ2-2

CDR3: ASLGAGEANYGYT
size: many
V: TRBV2
J: TRBJ1-2

CDR3: ATSAGTGLGGYT
size: few
V: TRBV2
J: TRBJ1-2

CDR3: SAGTGGDNSPLH
size: many
V: TRBV20-1
J: TRBJ1-6

CDR3: ASSLSQGHNQPQH
size: -
V: TRBV7-9
J: TRBJ1-5

CDR3: AISGYGYT
size: -
V: TRBV10-3
J: TRBJ1-2

CDR3: ASSLEQGTTELNQPQH
size: few
V: TRBV11-1
J: TRBJ1-5

CDR3: ASTGAADEKLF
size: -
V: TRBV6-5
J: TRBJ1-4

CDR3: ASSQGVEAF
size: few
V: TRBV14
J: TRBJ1-1

CDR3: ASSSRDVGRNHEQY
size: -
V: TRBV4-1
J: TRBJ2-7

CDR3: ASSARTGPRETQY
size: -
V: TRBV12-3/TRBV12-4
J: TRBJ2-5

CDR3: ASSFTTVGQPQH
size: many
V: TRBV7-8
J: TRBJ1-5